The 15 T cell receptor beta chains presented below share a single source sample, sequenced in a study of human T cells and chemical hapten exposure. Time point defined: patch test 1, 2 weeks after DPC sensitization. As to treatment: therapeutic diphenylcyclopropenone sensitization with weekly scalp DPC. TCRdb reprocessed the RACE reads via MiXCR and lists one record per CDR3 protein. The repertoire includes fewer than 100,000 distinct CDR3 sequences, roughly 12% of them detected once, and roughly 3.6% sits in the top ten. This specimen was whole blood, taken in connection with sensitization to the hapten diphenylcyclopropenone (DPC). The receptors were sampled from an older woman with alopecia areata. Some clones in this sample may be carry-over from other donors' samples.

At least ten counts were recorded for this clonotype. The J gene is TRBJ1-4, the V gene TRBV12-3 or TRBV12-4, with D tentatively TRBD1 (6 bases). CDR3 length: 14 residues. Trimming removed 4 bases at V and 0 bases at J, with 6 bases between. The CDR3 reads CASSWTATNEKLFF. For the CDR3, the DNA is TGTGCCAGCAGTTGGACAGCAACTAATGAAAAACTGTTTTTT.

The chain joins TRBV30 to TRBJ1-1, with D maybe TRBD1 (5 bases). The CDR3 contains 15 residues. Germline V gives CDR1 GTSNPN, CDR2 SVGIG (reference sequence). V was cut by 0 bases and J by 2 bases, with 13 bases left in between. CDR3 amino acids: CAWSVAGGVNTEAFF. The CDR3, as DNA: TGTGCCTGGAGTGTGGCTGGGGGAGTAAACACTGAAGCTTTCTTT. The variable domain in full, completed from reference TRBV30 and TRBJ1-1, reads SQTIHQWPATLVQPVGSPLSLECTVEGTSNPNLYWYRQAAGRGLQLLFYSVGIGQISSEVPQNLSASRPQDRQFILSSKKLLLSDSGFYLCAWSVAGGVNTEAFFGQGTRLTVV.

Ten or more counts support this clonotype. V and J are TRBV6-6 and TRBJ1-6; D gene unclear. The V gene's germline CDR1 is MNHNY and CDR2 SVGAGI (reference sequence). This CDR3 is built from 15 residues. Trimming took off 2 bases at V and 3 bases at J, with 8 bases between the two ends. The CDR3 is CASSYTLGYNSPLHF. CDR3 nucleotide sequence: TGTGCCAGCAGTTACACGCTGGGCTATAATTCACCCCTCCACTTT.

This clonotype was counted ten times or more. The chain has TRBV7-6 and TRBJ2-2, with D hard to call. The germline gives CDR1 SGHVS, CDR2 FNYEAQ. CDR3 size: 14 residues. Trimming removed 4 bases at V and 7 bases at J, with 13 bases between. The CDR3 reads CASSSNRIVGELFF. CDR3 nucleotide sequence: TGTGCCAGCAGCTCGAACCGAATAGTCGGGGAGCTGTTTTTT. Combining the CDR3 with reference TRBV7-6 and TRBJ2-2 gives the whole variable domain GAGVSQSPRYKVTKRGQDVALRCDPISGHVSLYWYRQALGQGPEFLTYFNYEAQQDKSGLPNDRFSAERPEGSISTLTIQRTEQRDSAMYRCASSSNRIVGELFFGEGSRLTVL.

This clonotype has a single count. This chain uses TRBV30 with TRBJ1-3, with a weak D call TRBD1 (5 bases). Germline assignment: CDR1 GTSNPN and CDR2 SVGIG (reference sequence). Deletions cut 0 bases from V and 7 bases from J, with 16 bases between. The CDR3 runs 15 residues. Here the CDR3 DNA reads TGTGCCTGGAGTGTAAAGTTGAGTAAGGGGAACACCATATATTTT. This translates into CAWSVKLSKGNTIYF.

Only one count was recorded for this clonotype. The genes are TRBV6-1 and TRBJ1-4; D call uncertain. The V end was cut by 8 bases, the J end by 3 bases, with 16 bases between. The CDR3 has 15 amino acids. The germline V gene encodes CDR1 MNHNS and CDR2 SASEGT. CDR3 residues: CASGRLDWANEKLFF. The CDR3 DNA sequence: TGTGCCAGCGGACGATTGGATTGGGCTAATGAAAAACTGTTTTTT.

The chain has TRBV3-1 and TRBJ1-2; 7 nucleotides agree with TRBD1. Germline V gene sequence: CDR1 LGHDT, CDR2 YNNKEL (reference sequence). V was pared by 4 bases and J by 4 bases, with 24 bases of the junction left unmatched. There are 20 residues in the CDR3. The CDR3 loop reads CASSRTTLFRRQGKPYGYTF. The CDR3 DNA sequence: TGTGCCAGCAGCCGCACTACACTCTTTCGACGACAGGGAAAACCCTATGGCTACACCTTC.

The table lists this clonotype with many counts. The gene calls are TRBV12-3 or TRBV12-4 and TRBJ2-6, with D tentatively TRBD1 or TRBD2 (6 bases each). This CDR3 has 16 residues. V lost 8 bases and J lost 2, with 16 bases in between. In nucleotides, the CDR3 is TGTGCCAGCGGAGGGGGTGTGATAGCTGGGGCCAACGTCCTGACTTTC. Translating it yields CASGGGVIAGANVLTF.

As for this clonotype: Just one base apart from a much larger clone, this may be a read error. This chain uses TRBV19 with TRBJ2-3; 7 nucleotides agree with TRBD2. This CDR3 is built from 15 residues. J lost 1 base, V lost 4 bases, and 5 bases had no gene match. Germline V gives CDR1 LNHDA, CDR2 SQIVND (reference sequence). CDR3: CASSTRGVGTDTQYF. The CDR3 nucleotides read TGTGCCAGTAGTACCCGGGGGGTTGGCACAGATACGCAGTATTTT.

The chain carries TRBV6-2 or TRBV6-3 and TRBJ1-5; a weak D match, TRBD1 (6 bases). V gave up 7 bases and J gave up 3 bases, with 16 bases separating them. Germline CDR1 is MNHEY and CDR2 is SVGEGT. The CDR3 is made up of 15 amino acids. The CDR3 reads CASNQPTGPNQPQHF. As DNA, the CDR3 is TGTGCCAGCAACCAACCTACAGGGCCCAATCAGCCCCAGCATTTT.

This clonotype was counted many times. The chain uses TRBV6-1 and TRBJ1-1; no firm D call. Germline CDR1 and CDR2: MNHNS and SASEGT. V lost 7 bases to trimming and J lost 0 bases, with 9 bases between them. This CDR3 is built from 13 residues. The CDR3, as DNA: TGTGCCAGCATGAAGGCGTTGAACACTGAAGCTTTCTTT. It is translated as CASMKALNTEAFF.

This clonotype has only a few counts. The chain combines TRBV5-4 with TRBJ1-1, with D possibly matching TRBD1 (5 bases). Trimming stripped 4 bases from V and 2 bases from J, with 9 bases between. The CDR3 runs 13 residues. Germline-derived CDR1 and CDR2 are SGHNT and YYREEE (reference sequence). This CDR3 reads CASSHDRNTEAFF. CDR3 bases: TGTGCCAGCAGCCACGACAGAAACACTGAAGCTTTCTTT. The entire variable domain, with the rest obtained from reference TRBV5-4 and TRBJ1-1, is as follows: ETGVTQSPTHLIKTRGQQVTLRCSSQSGHNTVSWYQQALGQGPQFIFQYYREEENGRGNFPPRFSGLQFPNYSSELNVNALELDDSALYLCASSHDRNTEAFFGQGTRLTVV.

This clonotype was detected a few times. The chain employs TRBV12-3 or TRBV12-4 and TRBJ2-7; D is undetermined. The V end lost 5 bases, the J end lost 6 bases, and 14 bases lay between the germline ends. The CDR3 spans 13 residues. The CDR3 nucleotides read TGTGCCAGCAGTCCCCCCCTCCGGTCCGAGCAGTACTTC. This encodes CASSPPLRSEQYF.

This clonotype has only a few counts. The chain combines TRBV29-1 with TRBJ1-5, with a possible D match to TRBD1 (5 bases). The CDR3 loop spans 13 amino acids. Germline lookup yields CDR1 SQVTM and CDR2 ANQGSEA. Trimming removed 6 bases from V and 11 bases from J, with 20 bases in between. The CDR3 DNA follows: TGCAGCGTCTCGACAGCCCTCGCGTCGTCCCAGCATTTT. The encoded protein is CSVSTALASSQHF. Full variable domain (remainder filled in from reference TRBV29-1 and TRBJ1-5): SAVISQKPSRDICQRGTSLTIQCQVDSQVTMMFWYRQQPGQSLTLIATANQGSEATYESGFVIDKFPISRPNLTFSTLTVSNMSPEDSSIYLCSVSTALASSQHFGDGTRLSIL.

At least ten counts were recorded for this clonotype. The chain recombines TRBV7-3 with TRBJ2-3; D remains unclear. CDR3 length: 12 amino acids. V lost 5 bases and J 0 bases, leaving 3 bases between the germline ends. Germline CDR1 and CDR2: SGHTA and FQGTGA. CDR3: CASSASTDTQYF. CDR3 nucleotides: TGTGCCAGCAGCGCAAGCACAGATACGCAGTATTTT.